A single sample is the source of the 21 T cell receptor beta chains below, sequenced in a study of blood T cell repertoires in COVID-19. Libraries were prepared by immunoSEQ multiplex PCR; TCRdb keeps only in-frame clonotypes and omits some of them. The data show about 61,000 clones, about 77% seen once. Material for sequencing was peripheral blood. These receptor sequences come from a man aged 80 or over with active or convalescent COVID-19.

The chain has TRBV7-8 and TRBJ2-7, with 7 bases identical to TRBD1. V lost 5 bases and J lost 0; bases outside the gene matches: 1. This CDR3 spans 13 amino acids. Germline V gives CDR1 SGHVS, CDR2 FQNEAQ. The CDR3 bases are TGTGCCAGCAGCCGGGACAGCTCCTACGAGCAGTACTTC. This encodes CASSRDSSYEQYF.

This clone occurred many times. The chain couples TRBV3-1 (or the pseudogene TRBV3-2) to TRBJ1-2; D is possibly TRBD1 (6 bases). The CDR3 has 14 amino acids. CDR1 is LGHDT, CDR2 YNNKEL, per germline (reference sequence). V lost 5 bases and J lost 6, with 16 bases in between. In nucleotides, the CDR3 is TGTGCCAGCAGCGATACGGCAGGGGCGGATGGCTACACCTTC. It translates to CASSDTAGADGYTF.

V is TRBV2 and J is TRBJ2-7, with D possibly being TRBD2 (5 bases). Deletions cut 7 bases from V and 2 bases from J, with 12 bases between. The CDR3 runs 13 residues. CDR1 and CDR2 (germline): SNHLY, FYNNEI. The CDR3 region has the DNA TGTGCCAGCAATAGCGTAGGAACCTACGAGCAGTACTTC. Protein: CASNSVGTYEQYF.

J is TRBJ2-3 and V is TRBV19; weak D call: TRBD2 (5 bases). Germline V gene lookup returns CDR1 LNHDA and CDR2 SQIVND (reference sequence). V lost 2 bases to trimming and J lost 1 base, with 13 bases between them. The CDR3 covers 16 residues. The CDR3 loop reads CASSINPSLGTDTQYF. In DNA, the CDR3 is TGTGCCAGTAGTATAAATCCTTCACTAGGCACAGATACGCAGTATTTT.

The chain couples TRBV4-2 to TRBJ2-1; 15 bases are shared with TRBD2. V gave up 1 base and J gave up 8 bases; unmatched junction bases: 0. CDR3 length: 15 amino acids. The V gene's germline CDR1 is LGHNA and CDR2 YNFKEQ. CDR3 DNA sequence: TGTGCCAGCAGCCAAGGGACTAGCGGGGGGGATGAGCAGTTCTTC. It translates to CASSQGTSGGDEQFF.

The chain has TRBV5-1 and TRBJ2-1, with 12 nucleotides matching TRBD2. Looked up from germline, CDR1 is SGHRS and CDR2 is YFSETQ. The junction had 6 bases not matched to a gene; V was cut back by 3 bases and J by 8 bases. The CDR3 sequence is 15 residues long. The CDR3 DNA follows: TGCGCCAGCAGCTCGGCGACTAGCGGGAGCGATGAGCAGTTCTTC. Translating it yields CASSSATSGSDEQFF. Complete variable domain (other parts from reference TRBV5-1 and TRBJ2-1): KAGVTQTPRYLIKTRGQQVTLSCSPISGHRSVSWYQQTPGQGLQFLFEYFSETQRNKGNFPGRFSGRQFSNSRSEMNVSTLELGDSALYLCASSSATSGSDEQFFGPGTRLTVL.

The chain carries TRBV7-2 and TRBJ1-2; D is uncertain. CDR1 and CDR2 from the germline V gene are SGHTA and FQGNSA. The CDR3 consists of 14 residues. V lost 1 base to trimming and J lost 2 bases, with 8 bases between them. DNA for the CDR3: TGTGCCAGCAGCTTAGATCTAGTCAACTATGGCTACACCTTC. It codes for CASSLDLVNYGYTF. Filled out from reference TRBV7-2 and TRBJ1-2, the complete variable domain reads GAGVSQSPSNKVTEKGKDVELRCDPISGHTALYWYRQSLGQGLEFLIYFQGNSAPDKSGLPSDRFSAERTGGSVSTLTIQRTQQEDSAVYLCASSLDLVNYGYTFGSGTRLTVV.

V gene TRBV7-9 combines with J gene TRBJ2-1; D call uncertain. Germline V gives CDR1 SEHNR, CDR2 FQNEAQ (reference sequence). The CDR3 is 15 amino acids. The germline V and J ends were trimmed by 1 base and 1 base, with 8 bases remaining between them. Here the CDR3 DNA reads TGTGCCAGCAGCTTAGAAGGCGGTTCCTACAATGAGCAGTTCTTC. This translates into CASSLEGGSYNEQFF.

The chain uses TRBV25-1 and TRBJ1-6, with a possible D match to TRBD1 (5 bases). Trimming left V 0 bases short and J 8 bases short, with 11 bases between. The CDR3 length is 15 residues. Germline values: CDR1 MGHDK, CDR2 SYGVNS. CDR3 DNA: TGTGCCAGCAGTGAATATGACAGCCCAGATTCACCCCTCCACTTT. Amino acids: CASSEYDSPDSPLHF.

The chain couples TRBV9 to TRBJ2-2; D perhaps matches TRBD2 (6 bases). Trimming cost V 7 bases and J 4 bases, with 14 bases left between them. CDR1 and CDR2 (germline): SGDLS, YYNGEE. The CDR3 contains 14 residues. CDR3 sequence reads: CASSEGLTTGELFF. In DNA, the CDR3 is TGTGCCAGCTCGGAGGGCCTTACCACCGGGGAGCTGTTTTTT.

V usage is TRBV18 and J usage is TRBJ2-4; 10 nucleotides align to TRBD2. The CDR3 is 18 amino acids. V gave up 4 bases and J gave up 0 bases; unmatched junction bases: 9. Germline CDR1 and CDR2: KGHSH and LQKENI. Written as DNA, the CDR3 is TGTGCCAGCTCACTGGCTAGCGGGAGTTCCCAAGCCAAAAACATTCAGTACTTC. Translation: CASSLASGSSQAKNIQYF.

This CDR3 is CASSDSRVPSSTGELFF. CDR3 in DNA: TGTGCCAGCAGTGATAGTAGGGTTCCTAGCAGCACCGGGGAGCTGTTTTTT. The chain carries TRBV2 and TRBJ2-2; D possibly corresponds to TRBD2 (5 bases). Germline loops: CDR1 SNHLY, CDR2 FYNNEI. CDR3 length: 17 amino acids. V shed 3 bases and J shed 4 bases, with 18 bases lying between them.

The chain uses TRBV28 and TRBJ2-7; D is unclear. This CDR3 contains 14 residues. Trimming took off 5 bases at V and 4 bases at J, with 15 bases between the two ends. Germline V gene sequence: CDR1 MDHEN, CDR2 SYDVKM. CDR3: CASSRGGTRYEQYF. Here the CDR3 DNA reads TGTGCCAGCAGTCGAGGTGGAACACGATACGAGCAGTACTTC.

This clone appeared a single time. The rearrangement joins TRBV28 to TRBJ1-4; D not resolved. In germline, CDR1 is MDHEN, CDR2 SYDVKM. This CDR3 has 14 residues. Trimming shortened V by 2 bases and J by 3 bases, and 7 bases separated the two germline ends. The CDR3 region is CASSLSTANEKLFF. For the CDR3, the DNA is TGTGCCAGCAGTTTAAGTACAGCTAATGAAAAACTGTTTTTT.

This rearrangement joins TRBV4-1 to TRBJ2-5; 10 positions agree with TRBD2. Germline CDR1 is MGHRA and CDR2 is YSYEKL. This CDR3 region has 18 residues. The ends lost 0 bases at V and 0 bases at J; junction bases unmatched: 7. CDR3 sequence (DNA): TGCGCCAGCAGCCAAGAGATAGCGGGGGGCGGAAACCAAGAGACCCAGTACTTC. Translating it yields CASSQEIAGGGNQETQYF.

This clone came up once. This chain joins TRBV15 and TRBJ2-5; 8 nucleotides line up with TRBD2. V lost 5 bases, J lost 4 bases, and 9 bases stayed unmatched. The CDR3 extends over 15 amino acids. Germline V gives CDR1 LNHNV, CDR2 YYDKDF (reference sequence). The CDR3 DNA reads TGTGCCACCAGCCGCAGCGGGGGAGGAGGAGAGACCCAGTACTTC. Translation gives CATSRSGGGGETQYF.

This clone came up once. The chain couples TRBV7-2 to TRBJ2-7; 10 bases match TRBD1. This CDR3 has 14 residues. Trimming at V came to 4 bases and at J to 5 bases, leaving 5 bases not matched to a gene. In germline, CDR1 is SGHTA, CDR2 FQGNSA. CDR3 nucleotides: TGTGCCAGCAGCTCCGACAGGGGGCGCAACGAGCAGTACTTC. Encoded protein: CASSSDRGRNEQYF.

The chain joins TRBV11-2 to TRBJ2-1; 7 bases map to TRBD1. V lost 4 bases, J lost 9 bases, and 15 bases stayed unmatched. The CDR3 is 16 amino acids. Germline-derived CDR1 and CDR2 are SGHAT and FQNNGV. CDR3 residues: CASSSIKVTGHPEQFF. The DNA for the CDR3 is TGTGCCAGCAGCTCCATAAAGGTGACAGGGCACCCTGAGCAGTTCTTC.

The gene calls are TRBV18 and TRBJ1-1; D call uncertain. This CDR3 is 12 amino acids long. In germline, CDR1 is KGHSH, CDR2 LQKENI. Trimming removed 6 bases from V and 8 bases from J, with 13 bases in between. CDR3 loop: CASSPQEVEAFF. The DNA of the CDR3 is TGTGCCAGCTCCCCCCAGGAGGTAGAAGCTTTCTTT.

The V gene is TRBV6-2 or TRBV6-3, the J gene TRBJ2-5; 7 bases align to TRBD2. V lost 0 bases to trimming and J lost 5 bases; unmatched junction nucleotides: 15. Germline-derived CDR1 and CDR2 are MNHEY and SVGEGT. The CDR3 sequence is 18 residues long. For the CDR3, the DNA is TGTGCCAGCAGTTACTCGCCCCTCCGACTAGCTAGGCGGGAGACCCAGTACTTC. This sequence encodes CASSYSPLRLARRETQYF.

Remarks on this clone: The junction differs from germline at one of its ends, possibly a read error. V usage is TRBV5-8 and J usage is TRBJ2-7; 10 bases match TRBD1. The CDR3 spans 14 residues. Germline V gene lookup returns CDR1 SGHTS and CDR2 YDEGEE. Written as DNA, the CDR3 is TGTGCCAGCAACTTGGGGACAGGGGCCCACGAGCAGTACTTC. This gives the protein CASNLGTGAHEQYF.